Below, 24 T cell receptor beta chains from the same sample are listed, as sequenced in a study of T-cell reconstitution after alpha-beta-depleted transplantation in children. As it was prepared, the TCRbeta library received unique molecular identifiers. MiXCR, applied by TCRdb to the PCR reads, yields one record per CDR3 protein. This sample has about 980,000 distinct CDR3 sequences, with about 29% found just once. Sample: PBMCs, mostly from graft donor cells, taken 360 days after TCRalphabeta/CD19-depleted stem cell transplant. These receptors were collected from a boy less than two years old who had a stem cell transplant for SCID, so the T cells may come from the graft donor.

This clonotype was seen more than once but under ten times. The chain employs TRBV10-3 and TRBJ2-1, with TRBD2 identical over 16 bases. Germline V gives CDR1 ENHRY, CDR2 SYGVKD. CDR3 length: 16 residues. V lost 4 bases to trimming and J lost 10 bases; unmatched junction nucleotides: 7. The CDR3 spells CAISGGTSGGAGEQFF. The CDR3 nucleotides are TGTGCCATCAGTGGAGGGACTAGCGGGGGGGCAGGGGAGCAGTTCTTC.

V usage is TRBV20-1 and J usage is TRBJ2-7; D gene unclear. The CDR3 has 15 amino acids. Germline V lookup: CDR1 DFQATT, CDR2 SNEGSKA (reference sequence). V lost 0 bases to trimming and J lost 2 bases, with 14 bases between them. CDR3 region: CSARDLTQLPYEQYF. The DNA for the CDR3 is TGCAGTGCTAGAGATCTTACCCAGCTTCCCTACGAGCAGTACTTC.

Regarding this clonotype: The CDR3 end shows no conserved phenylalanine or tryptophan, and so a read error is likely. The chain joins TRBV20-1 to TRBJ1-6; 7 bases match TRBD1. The CDR3 sequence is 14 residues long. J gave up 7 bases and V 3 bases, and 6 bases lay outside the gene matches. Germline V gene sequence: CDR1 DFQATT, CDR2 SNEGSKA (reference sequence). CDR3 nucleotide sequence: TGCAGTGCTAGCAACAGGGGCGAAAATTCACCCCTCCACTAT. Protein sequence: CSASNRGENSPLHY.

This clonotype was counted a few times. The genes are TRBV6-5 and TRBJ1-2; the match to TRBD1 covers 7 bases. CDR1 MNHEY and CDR2 SVGAGI come from the germline V gene. V shed 2 bases and J 4 bases; nucleotides not matched to a gene: 13. The CDR3 length is 17 residues. CDR3 residues: CASSYRTGSRVSYGYTF. The CDR3, as DNA: TGTGCCAGCAGTTACCGGACAGGATCCAGAGTCAGCTATGGCTACACCTTC.

This clonotype was counted a few times. The chain uses TRBV6-2 or TRBV6-3 and TRBJ1-1; no clear D. CDR3 length: 13 residues. The germline gives CDR1 MNHEY, CDR2 SVGEGT. Trimming shortened V by 0 bases and J by 7 bases, and 9 bases separated the two germline ends. The CDR3 DNA reads TGTGCCAGCAGTTACTCGGGCAGGTTTGAAGCTTTCTTT. Protein sequence: CASSYSGRFEAFF.

The chain uses TRBV20-1 and TRBJ2-3; 9 bases match TRBD1. CDR3 length equals 15 residues. V dropped 5 bases and J dropped 6; count of bases not matched to a gene: 12. The germline gives CDR1 DFQATT, CDR2 SNEGSKA (reference sequence). The CDR3 coding sequence is TGCAGTGCTCCTCGCCGGGACAGGGACACGGATACGCAGTATTTT. Its translation is CSAPRRDRDTDTQYF.

The chain is built from TRBV2 and TRBJ2-1, with 12 nucleotides matching TRBD2. The V and J ends lost 5 bases and 5 bases, in that order; junction bases with no gene match: 7. The CDR3 has 16 amino acids. Germline CDR1 and CDR2: SNHLY and FYNNEI. For the CDR3, the DNA is TGTGCCAGCAGTAAGGGACTAGCGGGCCCCGACAATGAGCAGTTCTTC. Translating gives CASSKGLAGPDNEQFF.

The chain couples TRBV18 to TRBJ2-3, with no clear D. This CDR3 region has 14 residues. Germline assignment: CDR1 KGHSH and CDR2 LQKENI. V was trimmed by 3 bases and J by 4 bases, leaving 11 bases between them. CDR3 in amino acids: CASSPLGPSDTQYF. The DNA of the CDR3 is TGTGCCAGCTCACCTCTGGGCCCTTCAGATACGCAGTATTTT.

The chain employs TRBV5-1 and TRBJ2-7; no definite D call. The CDR3 consists of 15 residues. Germline assignment: CDR1 SGHRS and CDR2 YFSETQ. V dropped 2 bases and J dropped 7 bases, with 19 bases sitting between them. The CDR3 reads CASSLRSNGPKEQYF. In nucleotides, the CDR3 is TGCGCCAGCAGCTTAAGGAGCAACGGCCCCAAAGAGCAGTACTTC. Variable domain in full (rest from reference TRBV5-1 and TRBJ2-7): KAGVTQTPRYLIKTRGQQVTLSCSPISGHRSVSWYQQTPGQGLQFLFEYFSETQRNKGNFPGRFSGRQFSNSRSEMNVSTLELGDSALYLCASSLRSNGPKEQYFGPGTRLTVT.

The rearrangement joins TRBV20-1 to TRBJ1-2, with 9 bases fitting TRBD1. The V and J ends lost 3 bases and 3 bases, in that order; junction bases with no gene match: 5. The CDR3 is made up of 14 amino acids. Germline CDR1 and CDR2: DFQATT and SNEGSKA (reference sequence). CDR3 DNA sequence: TGCAGTGCTAGGGGGACAGGGTTGGACTATGGCTACACCTTC. It specifies CSARGTGLDYGYTF.

This clonotype appeared a few times. At one end, the junction sequence differs from germline, possibly due to a read error. The chain couples TRBV7-9 to TRBJ2-1; TRBD2 matches 14 bases. The germline V gene has CDR1 SEHNR and CDR2 FQNEAQ (reference sequence). This CDR3 is built from 16 residues. Here the CDR3 DNA reads TGCGCCAGCAGCTCGAGGACTAGCGGGGGGCACAATGAGCAGTTCTTC. Translated: CASSSRTSGGHNEQFF.

The CDR3: CASSAGSGGTQYF. CDR3 nucleotides: TGTGCCAGCAGCGCCGGTTCAGGGGGAACCCAGTACTTC. The chain links TRBV9 to TRBJ2-5, with 7 bases identical to TRBD1. The CDR3 runs to 13 residues. V shed 3 bases, J shed 8 bases, and the junction held 7 bases outside the gene matches. The V gene's germline CDR1 is SGDLS and CDR2 YYNGEE.

J is TRBJ2-1 and V is TRBV12-3 or TRBV12-4; TRBD1 aligns across 7 bases. This CDR3 spans 13 amino acids. The trim removed 6 bases at V and 7 bases at J, leaving 6 bases unmatched. This CDR3 reads CASRGQRNNEQFF. DNA of the CDR3: TGTGCCAGCAGGGGACAGCGGAATAATGAGCAGTTCTTC.

In its sample, this clonotype was seen a few times. The chain uses TRBV6-1 and TRBJ2-5; D is ambiguous. Trimming removed 5 bases at V and 2 bases at J, with 24 bases between. The CDR3 covers 18 residues. Germline CDR1 and CDR2: MNHNS and SASEGT. DNA for the CDR3: TGTGCCAGCAGTCTCCGAAGCTACCAGTGGGATCAGCAAGAGACCCAGTACTTC. This codes for CASSLRSYQWDQQETQYF.

At least ten counts were recorded for this clonotype. The genes are TRBV4-2 and TRBJ2-2; TRBD2 aligns across 7 bases. J was trimmed by 4 bases and V by 7 bases; bases with no gene match: 6. CDR1 and CDR2 from the germline V gene are LGHNA and YNFKEQ. The length of the CDR3 is 14 residues. CDR3 sequence reads: CASNAGDITGELFF. In DNA form, the CDR3 reads TGTGCCAGCAACGCGGGGGATATCACCGGGGAGCTGTTTTTT.

The chain recombines TRBV5-1 with TRBJ2-2; 8 bases map to TRBD1. Germline loops: CDR1 SGHRS, CDR2 YFSETQ. CDR3 size: 15 residues. V shed 4 bases, J shed 3 bases, and the junction held 5 bases outside the gene matches. The CDR3 coding sequence is TGCGCCAGCAGCCCGGGACAGGCGTACACCGGGGAGCTGTTTTTT. Encoded protein: CASSPGQAYTGELFF.

This clonotype was counted only a few times. The chain combines TRBV7-3 with TRBJ2-3; 7 bases fit TRBD2. This CDR3 comprises 15 residues. CDR1 is SGHTA and CDR2 is FQGTGA in the germline V gene. The V and J ends lost 1 base and 5 bases, in that order; junction bases with no gene match: 6. Here the CDR3 reads CASSLKDGGGDTQYF. Written as DNA, the CDR3 is TGTGCCAGCAGCTTAAAGGATGGCGGGGGAGATACGCAGTATTTT.

This clonotype was observed a handful of times. This chain links TRBV13 with TRBJ1-4; 8 nucleotides agree with TRBD1. The CDR3 sequence is 16 residues long. Germline V CDR1 and CDR2: PRHDT, FYEKMQ (reference sequence). V was clipped by 5 bases and J by 0 bases; unmatched bases: 5. CDR3 DNA: TGTGCCAGCAGCCGACAGGGGACCGCAACTAATGAAAAACTGTTTTTT. Residues: CASSRQGTATNEKLFF.

The CDR3 region has the DNA TGTGCCAGCAGCTGGGACCTTAACCAGCCCCAGCATTTT. It codes for CASSWDLNQPQHF. This rearrangement joins TRBV6-5 to TRBJ1-5; D is possibly TRBD1 (5 bases). The CDR3 is made up of 13 amino acids. Trimming removed 6 bases from V and 7 bases from J, with 13 bases in between. CDR1 MNHEY and CDR2 SVGAGI come from the germline V gene.

The CDR3, as DNA: TGCAGTGCCAGGGGACAGGCCCCCATGGGGGAGCAGTACTTC. Translation gives CSARGQAPMGEQYF. The rearrangement links TRBV20-1 to TRBJ2-7; 8 bases align to TRBD1. Germline CDR1 DFQATT, CDR2 SNEGSKA (reference sequence). This CDR3 is built from 14 residues. V dropped 6 bases and J dropped 7; count of bases not matched to a gene: 14.

CDR3 protein: CSARDPGTGKGGYTF. The CDR3 bases are TGCAGTGCTAGAGATCCCGGGACAGGGAAGGGCGGCTACACCTTC. The chain recombines TRBV20-1 with TRBJ1-2, with 9 bases fitting TRBD1. The CDR3 is made up of 15 amino acids. From germline, CDR1 is DFQATT and CDR2 SNEGSKA (reference sequence). Losses at the gene ends were 0 bases for V and 8 bases for J; bases not matched to a gene: 10.

A few counts support this clonotype. The J gene is TRBJ1-1, the V gene TRBV4-3; D is possibly TRBD1 (6 bases). Trimming took 1 base from V and 10 from J, leaving 13 bases between them. The length of the CDR3 is 13 residues. CDR1 is LGHNA and CDR2 is YSLEER in the germline V gene. The CDR3 loop is CASSQVGAERAFF. CDR3 sequence (DNA): TGCGCCAGCAGCCAAGTGGGGGCGGAAAGAGCTTTCTTT.

The sample holds a few counts of this clonotype. The rearrangement uses TRBV12-3 or TRBV12-4 and TRBJ2-5; 7 positions match TRBD2. This CDR3 comprises 13 residues. The V segment lost 8 bases and the J segment 1 base; nucleotides outside the gene matches: 4. The CDR3 DNA follows: TGTGCCAGCGCGGGAGCGGTCCAAGAGACCCAGTACTTC. Protein sequence: CASAGAVQETQYF.

CDR3 in amino acids: CASSLVGSFFGNVKPQHF. DNA for the CDR3: TGTGCCAGCAGTTTGGTGGGTTCTTTCTTCGGCAATGTTAAGCCCCAGCATTTT. The V gene is TRBV12-3 or TRBV12-4, the J gene TRBJ1-5; no clear D gene. This CDR3 is 18 amino acids long. Trimming stripped 3 bases from V and 8 bases from J, with 26 bases between.